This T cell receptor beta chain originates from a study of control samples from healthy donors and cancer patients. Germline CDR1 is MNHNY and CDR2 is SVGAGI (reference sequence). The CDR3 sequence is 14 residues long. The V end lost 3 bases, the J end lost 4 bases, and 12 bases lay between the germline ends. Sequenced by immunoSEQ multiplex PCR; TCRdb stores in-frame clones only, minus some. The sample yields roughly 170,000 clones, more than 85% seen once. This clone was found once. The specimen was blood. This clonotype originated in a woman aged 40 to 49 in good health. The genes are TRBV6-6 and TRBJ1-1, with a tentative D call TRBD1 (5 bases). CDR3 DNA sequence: TGTGCCAGCAGTTATGGGGCGTTGGGCACTGAAGCTTTCTTT. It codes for CASSYGALGTEAFF.